These T cell receptor beta chains were read from a single sample in a study of blood T cell repertoires in COVID-19. The repertoire was sequenced with immunoSEQ multiplex PCR; TCRdb's copy has only in-frame clones and lacks some. The repertoire has some 500,000 clones, 85% to 90% of them found once; the top ten carry about 8%. Sequenced input: peripheral blood. The receptors originated from a woman aged 45-60 years with COVID-19, enrolled during active disease. The CDR3 runs from the conserved cysteine through the conserved F or W. A D gene is named only where the DNA matches it firmly. Only part of the rows carry a size: once, few, many, or a class if the clone is expanded.

d_gene	v_gene	j_gene	abundance	CDR3nt	CDR3aa
NA	TRBV19	TRBJ1-1	NA	TGTGCCAGTAGTGTGGGGCCCCGGGCTTTCTTT	CASSVGPRAFF
TRBD1	TRBV5-1	TRBJ2-7	NA	TGCGCCAGCAGCTATTTACCGGGACAGGGCCGCGAGCAGTACTTC	CASSYLPGQGREQYF
TRBD1	TRBV5-1	TRBJ2-7	NA	TGCGCCAGCAGCTATGAGGGGGACAGAACCTACGAGCAGTACTTC	CASSYEGDRTYEQYF
NA	TRBV27	TRBJ1-1	NA	TGTGCCAGCAGTTTAGGGCCTCTCACTGAAGCTTTCTTT	CASSLGPLTEAFF
TRBD1	TRBV19	TRBJ1-1	NA	TGTGCCAGTAGTTCCGGGGGCAGGGGGGCCACTGAAGCTTTCTTT	CASSSGGRGATEAFF
TRBD1	TRBV29-1	TRBJ1-3	NA	TGCAGCGCCGGGACAGCCTCTTCTGGAAACACCATATATTTT	CSAGTASSGNTIYF
TRBD2	TRBV15	TRBJ2-7	NA	TGTGCCACCAGTAGACTAGCGGGAAACGAGCAGTACTTC	CATSRLAGNEQYF
NA	TRBV5-1	TRBJ1-6	NA	TGCGCCAGCAGCCTTTCGGGTAGGTCACCCCTCCACTTT	CASSLSGRSPLHF
TRBD1	TRBV3-1/TRBV3-2	TRBJ1-4	NA	TGTGCAAGTCAGGGGGATACTAATGAAAAACTGTTTTTT	CASQGDTNEKLFF
NA	TRBV5-1	TRBJ2-7	once	TGCGCCAGCAGCTTGGGAACAGGATGGGGAGAGCAGTACTTC	CASSLGTGWGEQYF
TRBD1	TRBV27	TRBJ2-7	NA	TGTGCCAGCAGTACAGGGGGCCACGAGCAGTACTTC	CASSTGGHEQYF
NA	TRBV27	TRBJ2-7	NA	TGTGCCAGCGCCCGACACCTTACCTACGAGCAGTACTTC	CASARHLTYEQYF
TRBD1	TRBV5-1	TRBJ1-2	NA	TGCGCCAGCAGCGGAGCCGGGACAGGGGACAACTATGGCTACACCTTC	CASSGAGTGDNYGYTF
TRBD2	TRBV28	TRBJ2-7	NA	TGTGCCCTTGGCGGGGGGGCGAACGAGCAGTACTTC	CALGGGANEQYF
TRBD1	TRBV7-9	TRBJ2-5	few	TGTGCCAGCAGCACGGGACAGACGATAAGCGGGACCCAGTACTTC	CASSTGQTISGTQYF
TRBD2	TRBV24-1	TRBJ2-3	NA	TGTGCCACCAGTGTTCGACTCGGACTAGCGGGAACAGATACGCAGTATTTT	CATSVRLGLAGTDTQYF
TRBD1	TRBV5-3	TRBJ1-3	NA	TGTGCCAGAAGCCGAAGTCCGGGACAGGGGGCGAAAGGAAACACCATATATTTT	CARSRSPGQGAKGNTIYF
NA	TRBV27	TRBJ1-2	NA	TGTGCCAGCAGTTTAAACGGGAACTATGGCTACACCTTC	CASSLNGNYGYTF
TRBD1	TRBV12-5	TRBJ2-1	NA	TGTGCTAGTGGGTACCGCCCTGGACAGGGGGCTTTTGAGCAGTTCTTC	CASGYRPGQGAFEQFF
NA	TRBV3-1/TRBV3-2	TRBJ1-5	NA	TGTGCCAGCAGCCTACAGGGTTTTCCGCCCCAGCATTTT	CASSLQGFPPQHF
TRBD2	TRBV9	TRBJ2-3	NA	TGTGCCAGCAGCGGTAGCGGGGGGGGCACAGATACGCAGTATTTT	CASSGSGGGTDTQYF
NA	TRBV7-5	TRBJ2-7	few	TGTGCCAGCAGCTTATTGCCGGGGGAGCAGTACTTC	CASSLLPGEQYF
NA	TRBV30	TRBJ1-1	NA	TGTGCCTGGAGCTCCAGGGATGAAGCTTTCTTT	CAWSSRDEAFF
NA	TRBV28	TRBJ1-2	NA	TGTGCCAGCAGTCTGACAGGAAACTATGGCTACACCTTC	CASSLTGNYGYTF
NA	TRBV7-2	TRBJ1-5	NA	TGTGCCAGCAGCTTTTCATCGGGAAATAGCAATCAGCCCCAGCATTTT	CASSFSSGNSNQPQHF
TRBD1	TRBV9	TRBJ1-2	NA	TGTGCCAGCAGCGTAACATCAGGGGGTGATGGCTACACCTTC	CASSVTSGGDGYTF
TRBD1	TRBV27	TRBJ2-1	NA	TGTGCCAGCGTGGACAGGATCCCCAACAATGAGCAGTTCTTC	CASVDRIPNNEQFF
TRBD1	TRBV11-1	TRBJ2-7	NA	TGTGCCAGCAGCCCTCCGGGACAGTCACTTTACGAGCAGTACTTC	CASSPPGQSLYEQYF
TRBD1	TRBV5-4	TRBJ2-2	NA	TGTGCCAGCAGCTCAGGGGACAGGGGATGGCGCGGGGAGCTGTTTTTT	CASSSGDRGWRGELFF